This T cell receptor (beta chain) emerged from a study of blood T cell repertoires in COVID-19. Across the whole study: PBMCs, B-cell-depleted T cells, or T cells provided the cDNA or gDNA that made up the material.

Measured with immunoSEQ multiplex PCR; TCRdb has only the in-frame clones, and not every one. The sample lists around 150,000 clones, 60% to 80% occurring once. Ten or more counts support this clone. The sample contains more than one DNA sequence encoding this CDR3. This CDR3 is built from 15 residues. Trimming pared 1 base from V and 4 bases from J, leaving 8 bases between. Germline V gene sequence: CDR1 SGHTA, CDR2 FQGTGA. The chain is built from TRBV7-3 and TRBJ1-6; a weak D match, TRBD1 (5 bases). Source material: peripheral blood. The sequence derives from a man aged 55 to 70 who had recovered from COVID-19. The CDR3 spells CASSLMGPYNSPLHF. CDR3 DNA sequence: TGTGCCAGCAGCTTAATGGGGCCTTATAATTCACCCCTCCACTTT. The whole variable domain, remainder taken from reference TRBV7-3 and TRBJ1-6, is GAGVSQTPSNKVTEKGKYVELRCDPISGHTALYWYRQSLGQGPEFLIYFQGTGAADDSGLPNDRFFAVRPEGSVSTLKIQRTERGDSAVYLCASSLMGPYNSPLHFGNGTRLTVT.